This T cell receptor (beta chain) comes out of a study of T cells expressing NK-cell markers. Study at large: Each TCR beta repertoire originated in sorted T cells that were CD3+CD56+NKG2C+, CD3+CD56+NKG2C- or CD3+CD56-NKG2C+. Overall study results and limits: No clear determination of HCMV specificity was made for expanded NKG2C+ T cell clones. The dominant NKG2C+ clonotypes represented about 1.0-7.5% of CD8+ T cells in several donors.

Germline CDR1 is LGHNA and CDR2 is YSLEER. This CDR3 contains 15 residues. The authors generated TCR beta cDNA through 5'RACE template switching with UMIs. TCRdb reworked the 5' RACE reads into one entry per CDR3 protein, no DNA. The sample has 350,000 to 500,000 distinct CDR3 sequences; the top ten hold 7.3%. Worth noting for this clonotype: What it recognizes is unknown.

The rearrangement links TRBV4-3 to TRBJ2-3; TCRdb returns TRBD1, unconfirmable since there is no DNA. The sequenced sample consisted of blood T cells: a sorted CD56 or NKG2C T cell subset, CD4+ or CD8+ T cells, or bulk PBMC T cells (not recorded which). The receptor was isolated from a woman aged 18 to 69 in good health. The CDR3 is CASSPRAPSPDTQYF.